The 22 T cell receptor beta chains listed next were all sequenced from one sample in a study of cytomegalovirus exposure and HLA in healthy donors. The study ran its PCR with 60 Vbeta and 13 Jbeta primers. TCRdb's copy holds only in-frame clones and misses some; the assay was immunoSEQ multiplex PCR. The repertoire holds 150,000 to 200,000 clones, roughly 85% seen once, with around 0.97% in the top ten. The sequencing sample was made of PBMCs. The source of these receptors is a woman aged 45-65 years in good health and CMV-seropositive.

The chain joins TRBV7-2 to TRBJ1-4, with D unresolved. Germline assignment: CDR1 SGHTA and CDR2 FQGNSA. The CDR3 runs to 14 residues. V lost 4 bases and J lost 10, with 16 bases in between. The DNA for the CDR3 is TGTGCCAGCAGCTCCTTTGACGGAGGTGGAAAACTGTTTTTT. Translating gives CASSSFDGGGKLFF.

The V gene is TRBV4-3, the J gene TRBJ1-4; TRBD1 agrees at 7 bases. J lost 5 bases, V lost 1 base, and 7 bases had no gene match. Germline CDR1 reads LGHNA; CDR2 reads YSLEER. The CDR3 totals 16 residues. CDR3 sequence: CASSQALVGQNEKLFF. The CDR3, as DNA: TGCGCCAGCAGCCAAGCCCTAGTGGGACAGAATGAAAAACTGTTTTTT.

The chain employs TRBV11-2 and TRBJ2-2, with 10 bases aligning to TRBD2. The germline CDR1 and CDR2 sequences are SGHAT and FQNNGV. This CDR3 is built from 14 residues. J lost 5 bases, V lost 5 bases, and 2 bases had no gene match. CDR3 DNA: TGTGCCAGCAGCGTTAGCGGGGGGACCGGGGAGCTGTTTTTT. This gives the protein CASSVSGGTGELFF.

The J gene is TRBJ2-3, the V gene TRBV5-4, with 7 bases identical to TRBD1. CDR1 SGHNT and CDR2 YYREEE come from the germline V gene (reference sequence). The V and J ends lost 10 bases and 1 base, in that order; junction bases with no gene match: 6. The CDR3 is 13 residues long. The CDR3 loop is CAGQVKGTDTQYF. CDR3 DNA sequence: TGTGCCGGACAGGTGAAAGGCACAGATACGCAGTATTTT.

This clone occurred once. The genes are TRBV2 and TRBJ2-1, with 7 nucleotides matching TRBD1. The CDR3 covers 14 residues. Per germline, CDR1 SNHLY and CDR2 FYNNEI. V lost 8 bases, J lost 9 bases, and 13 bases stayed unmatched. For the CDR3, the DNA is TGTGCCAGCCTTGGACAGGAGATGGCGGGTGAGCAGTTCTTC. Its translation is CASLGQEMAGEQFF.

CDR3 DNA sequence: TGCGCCAGCAGCCACAGACTAAACACTGAAGCTTTCTTT. Residues: CASSHRLNTEAFF. This chain links TRBV4-3 with TRBJ1-1, with D uncertain. The CDR3 is made up of 13 amino acids. Trimming removed 3 bases from V and 2 bases from J, with 7 bases in between. Looked up from germline, CDR1 is LGHNA and CDR2 is YSLEER.

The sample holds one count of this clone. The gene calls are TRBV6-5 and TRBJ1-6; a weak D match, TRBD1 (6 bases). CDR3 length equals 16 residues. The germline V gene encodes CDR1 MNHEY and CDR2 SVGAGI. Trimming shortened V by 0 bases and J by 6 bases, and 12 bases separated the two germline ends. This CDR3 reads CASSYSITGFNSPLHF. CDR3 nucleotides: TGTGCCAGCAGTTACTCGATTACAGGGTTTAATTCACCCCTCCACTTT.

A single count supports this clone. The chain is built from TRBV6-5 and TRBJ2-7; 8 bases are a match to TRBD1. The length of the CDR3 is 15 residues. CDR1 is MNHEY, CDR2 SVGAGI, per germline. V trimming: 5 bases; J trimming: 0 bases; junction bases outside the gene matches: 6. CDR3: CASSLQGQGSYEQYF. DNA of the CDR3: TGTGCCAGCAGTCTGCAAGGACAGGGCTCCTACGAGCAGTACTTC.

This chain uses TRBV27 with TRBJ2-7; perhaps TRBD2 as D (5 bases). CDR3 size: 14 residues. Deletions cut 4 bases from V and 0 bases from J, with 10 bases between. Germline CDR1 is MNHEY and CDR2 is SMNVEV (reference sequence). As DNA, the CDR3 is TGTGCCAGCAGTTCACCGGGAACCTCCTACGAGCAGTACTTC. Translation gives CASSSPGTSYEQYF.

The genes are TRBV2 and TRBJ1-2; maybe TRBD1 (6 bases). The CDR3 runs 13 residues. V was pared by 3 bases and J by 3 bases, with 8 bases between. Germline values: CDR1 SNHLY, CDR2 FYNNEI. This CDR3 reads CASSEYRDYGYTF. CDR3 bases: TGTGCCAGCAGTGAGTACAGGGACTATGGCTACACCTTC.

The CDR3 loop is CSVGSGATDTQYF. The CDR3 DNA reads TGCAGCGTTGGGTCAGGCGCGACAGATACGCAGTATTTT. This sequence joins TRBV29-1 and TRBJ2-3; D not certain. This CDR3 has 13 residues. The V gene's germline CDR1 is SQVTM and CDR2 ANQGSEA. With 4 bases removed from V and 3 bases from J, the gap between germline ends came to 11 bases.

The CDR3 loop reads CAISTGTGSGYTF. CDR3 nucleotide sequence: TGTGCCATCAGTACTGGGACAGGTAGTGGCTACACCTTC. The gene calls are TRBV10-3 and TRBJ1-2, with TRBD1 identical over 8 bases. There are 13 residues in the CDR3. The germline V gene has CDR1 ENHRY and CDR2 SYGVKD. The ends lost 5 bases at V and 7 bases at J; junction bases unmatched: 6.

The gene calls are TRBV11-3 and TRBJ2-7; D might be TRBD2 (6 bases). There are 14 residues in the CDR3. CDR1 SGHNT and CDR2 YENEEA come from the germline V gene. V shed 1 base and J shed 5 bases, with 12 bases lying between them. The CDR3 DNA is TGTGCCAGCAGCTTAGGCGGGGTGGCAGACGAGCAGTACTTC. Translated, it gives CASSLGGVADEQYF. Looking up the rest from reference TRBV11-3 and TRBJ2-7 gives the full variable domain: EAGVVQSPRYKIIEKKQPVAFWCNPISGHNTLYWYLQNLGQGPELLIRYENEEAVDDSQLPKDRFSAERLKGVDSTLKIQPAELGDSAVYLCASSLGGVADEQYFGPGTRLTVT.

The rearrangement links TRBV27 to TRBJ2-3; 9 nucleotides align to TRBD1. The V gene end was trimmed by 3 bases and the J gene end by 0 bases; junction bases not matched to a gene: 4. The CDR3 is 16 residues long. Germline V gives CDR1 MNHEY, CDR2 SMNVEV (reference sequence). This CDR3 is CASSLDGTGSTDTQYF. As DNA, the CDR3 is TGTGCCAGCAGTTTGGACGGGACAGGGAGCACAGATACGCAGTATTTT.

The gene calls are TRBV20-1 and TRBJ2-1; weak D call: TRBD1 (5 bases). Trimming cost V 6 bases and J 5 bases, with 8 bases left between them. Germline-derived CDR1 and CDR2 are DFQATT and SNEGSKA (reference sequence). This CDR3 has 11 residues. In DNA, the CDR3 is TGCAGTGCCCTCAGGGACAATGAGCAGTTCTTC. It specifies CSALRDNEQFF.

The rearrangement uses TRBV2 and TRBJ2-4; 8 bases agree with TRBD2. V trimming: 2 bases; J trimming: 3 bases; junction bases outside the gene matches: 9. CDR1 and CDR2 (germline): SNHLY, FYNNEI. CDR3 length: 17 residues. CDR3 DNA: TGTGCCAGCAGTGAATGGGGCGGGAGGTTTAGCAAAAACATTCAGTACTTC. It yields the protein CASSEWGGRFSKNIQYF.

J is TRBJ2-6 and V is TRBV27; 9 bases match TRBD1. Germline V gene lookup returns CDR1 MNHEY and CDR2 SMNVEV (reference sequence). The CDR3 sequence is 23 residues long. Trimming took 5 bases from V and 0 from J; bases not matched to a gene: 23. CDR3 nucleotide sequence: TGTGCCAGCAGTCCCCTCCCTTACAGGGGGCCCTTTTTGGGGCACTCTGGGGCCAACGTCCTGACTTTC. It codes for CASSPLPYRGPFLGHSGANVLTF.

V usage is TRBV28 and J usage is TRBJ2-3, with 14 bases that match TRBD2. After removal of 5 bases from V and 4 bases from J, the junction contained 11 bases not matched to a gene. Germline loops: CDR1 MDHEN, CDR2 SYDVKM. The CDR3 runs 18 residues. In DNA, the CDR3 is TGTGCCAGCAGTCCCTACCGACTAGCGGGGGGGCCTGCAGATACGCAGTATTTT. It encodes CASSPYRLAGGPADTQYF.

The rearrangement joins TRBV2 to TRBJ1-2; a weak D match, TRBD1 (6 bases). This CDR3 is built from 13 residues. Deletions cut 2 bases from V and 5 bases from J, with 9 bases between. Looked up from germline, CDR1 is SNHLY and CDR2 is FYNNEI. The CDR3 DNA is TGTGCCAGCAGTGAACTGACAGGTTATGGCTACACCTTC. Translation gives CASSELTGYGYTF.

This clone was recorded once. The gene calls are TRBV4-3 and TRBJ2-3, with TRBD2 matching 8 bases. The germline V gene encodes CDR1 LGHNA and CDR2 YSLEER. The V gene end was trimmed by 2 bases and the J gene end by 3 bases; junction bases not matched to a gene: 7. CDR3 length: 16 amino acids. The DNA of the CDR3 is TGCGCCAGCAGCCAATCACTAGCGGCAATGACAGATACGCAGTATTTT. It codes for CASSQSLAAMTDTQYF.

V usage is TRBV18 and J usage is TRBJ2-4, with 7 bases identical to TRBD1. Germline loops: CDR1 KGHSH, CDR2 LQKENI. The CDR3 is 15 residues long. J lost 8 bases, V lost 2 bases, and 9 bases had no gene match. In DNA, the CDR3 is TGTGCCAGCTCACCATCGAGCGACAGGGCAGACATTCAGTACTTC. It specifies CASSPSSDRADIQYF.

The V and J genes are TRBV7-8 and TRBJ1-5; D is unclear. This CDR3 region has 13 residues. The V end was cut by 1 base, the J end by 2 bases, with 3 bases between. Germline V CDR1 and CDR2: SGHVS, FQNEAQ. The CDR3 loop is CASSLVGNQPQHF. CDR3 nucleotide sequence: TGTGCCAGCAGCTTAGTAGGCAATCAGCCCCAGCATTTT.